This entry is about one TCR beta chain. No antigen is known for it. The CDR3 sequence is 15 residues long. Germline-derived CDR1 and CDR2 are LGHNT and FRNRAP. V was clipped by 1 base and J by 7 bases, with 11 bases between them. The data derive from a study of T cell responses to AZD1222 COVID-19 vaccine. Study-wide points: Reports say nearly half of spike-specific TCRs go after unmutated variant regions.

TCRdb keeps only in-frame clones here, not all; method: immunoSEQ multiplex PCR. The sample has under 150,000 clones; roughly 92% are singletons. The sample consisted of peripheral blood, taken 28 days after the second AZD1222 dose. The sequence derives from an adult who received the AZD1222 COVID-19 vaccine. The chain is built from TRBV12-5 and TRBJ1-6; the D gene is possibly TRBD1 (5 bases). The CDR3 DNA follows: TGTGCTAGTGGTTTGGAGGGGACTTCAAATTCACCCCTCCACTTT. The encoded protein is CASGLEGTSNSPLHF.